Below, 5 T cell receptor beta chains from the same sample are listed, as sequenced in a study of blood T cell repertoires in COVID-19. Sequencing was performed with immunoSEQ multiplex PCR; in TCRdb, only in-frame clones are kept and a portion is missing. The sample has around 250,000 clones; over 75% are singletons. Material for sequencing was peripheral blood. These TCRs come from a human donor in a cohort sampled during active COVID-19.

The rearrangement joins TRBV4-1 to TRBJ2-5; D unresolved. This CDR3 is 14 amino acids long. CDR1 is MGHRA and CDR2 is YSYEKL in the germline V gene. The ends were cut back, 1 base at V and 1 base at J, with 7 bases in the middle. The CDR3 DNA is TGCGCCAGCAGCCAAGCTATGGTCCAAGAGACCCAGTACTTC. As protein: CASSQAMVQETQYF.

This chain joins TRBV6-2 or TRBV6-3 and TRBJ1-5; 7 bases are a match to TRBD1. The CDR3 extends over 16 amino acids. Germline V gives CDR1 MNHEY, CDR2 SVGEGT. V lost 2 bases to trimming and J lost 7 bases; unmatched junction nucleotides: 11. The CDR3 spells CASSYLVGGSEQPQHF. The CDR3 DNA follows: TGTGCCAGCAGTTACCTCGTAGGGGGCAGCGAGCAGCCCCAGCATTTT.

Only one count was recorded for this clone. This chain links TRBV7-3 with TRBJ2-3; D perhaps matches TRBD1 (6 bases). The ends were cut back, 5 bases at V and 3 bases at J, with 15 bases in the middle. Looked up from germline, CDR1 is SGHTA and CDR2 is FQGTGA. The CDR3 has 15 amino acids. The CDR3 nucleotides are TGTGCCAGCAGCCAAAGTGGGGGCTCGACAGATACGCAGTATTTT. Amino acid sequence: CASSQSGGSTDTQYF.

The chain links TRBV10-2 to TRBJ2-7; 9 bases align to TRBD1. The V gene's germline CDR1 is WSHSY and CDR2 SAAADI. CDR3 length: 14 residues. V lost 6 bases, J lost 4 bases, and 7 bases stayed unmatched. The CDR3 bases are TGCGCCAGCAGAACTTTACAGGGGGCTTACGAGCAGTACTTC. Translating it yields CASRTLQGAYEQYF.

The chain links TRBV28 to TRBJ2-7, with D perhaps matching TRBD1 (6 bases). V was trimmed by 2 bases and J by 5 bases, leaving 16 bases between them. Per germline, CDR1 MDHEN and CDR2 SYDVKM. The CDR3 is 15 amino acids. The CDR3 reads CASSLGGQKRHEQYF. DNA of the CDR3: TGTGCCAGCAGTTTAGGAGGACAGAAGAGGCACGAGCAGTACTTC.